Below, 11 T cell receptor beta chains from the same sample are listed, as sequenced in a study of T-cell reconstitution after alpha-beta-depleted transplantation in children. The TCRbeta library incorporated unique molecular identifiers. MiXCR was run by TCRdb on the PCR reads, yielding one entry per CDR3 protein. The sample carries a few hundred thousand distinct CDR3 sequences, roughly 18% recorded once. The sequencing here drew on PBMCs from the stem cell graft donor, taken from the stem cell graft. The origin of the receptors is a human donor who donated a stem cell graft to a child with acute lymphoblastic leukemia.

This clonotype was seen only a few times. The chain uses TRBV5-1 and TRBJ2-1; 10 bases are a match to TRBD2. Per germline, CDR1 SGHRS and CDR2 YFSETQ. The CDR3 covers 15 residues. Unmatched junction bases numbered 11, after V lost 4 bases and J lost 10 bases. The CDR3 DNA reads TGCGCCAGCAGCCCATTCCCGACTAGCGGGCAGGAGCAGTTCTTC. This codes for CASSPFPTSGQEQFF.

This chain links TRBV5-1 with TRBJ1-2; weak D call: TRBD1 (5 bases). CDR1 and CDR2 (germline): SGHRS, YFSETQ. This CDR3 spans 16 amino acids. V lost 3 bases and J lost 4, with 19 bases in between. CDR3 amino acids: CASSWPRDGSFYGYTF. The CDR3 DNA reads TGCGCCAGCAGCTGGCCCCGGGACGGATCTTTCTATGGCTACACCTTC.

J is TRBJ2-2 and V is TRBV5-1, with D possibly being TRBD1 (6 bases). Trimming took off 4 bases at V and 4 bases at J, with 23 bases between the two ends. CDR1 is SGHRS, CDR2 YFSETQ, per germline. The CDR3 covers 18 residues. CDR3 protein: CASSNPLQGKLGTGELFF. In DNA form, the CDR3 reads TGCGCCAGCAGCAACCCCCTACAGGGAAAGCTAGGCACCGGGGAGCTGTTTTTT.

This clonotype was observed a handful of times. The J gene is TRBJ2-1, the V gene TRBV5-1; TRBD2 matches 9 bases. The CDR3 contains 14 residues. The germline V gene has CDR1 SGHRS and CDR2 YFSETQ. V shed 10 bases and J 9 bases; nucleotides not matched to a gene: 14. CDR3 sequence: CAGARREGLGEQFF. DNA of the CDR3: TGCGCCGGCGCTAGGCGGGAGGGCCTGGGTGAGCAGTTCTTC.

The chain employs TRBV29-1 and TRBJ2-5; perhaps D is TRBD1 or TRBD2 (5 bases each). V was shortened by 3 bases and J by 5 bases, with 25 bases between the two germline ends. In germline, CDR1 is SQVTM, CDR2 ANQGSEA. The CDR3 has 17 residues. CDR3 in amino acids: CSVDLALRDLYYETQYF. CDR3 coding DNA: TGCAGCGTTGACCTCGCCCTCCGGGACCTATACTACGAGACCCAGTACTTC.

This clonotype was picked up a small number of times. This chain uses TRBV7-9 with TRBJ1-5; no firm D call. With 3 bases removed from V and 3 bases from J, the gap between germline ends came to 9 bases. This CDR3 region has 14 residues. Germline V gene lookup returns CDR1 SEHNR and CDR2 FQNEAQ (reference sequence). The CDR3 protein is CASSFDTPNQPQHF. In nucleotides, the CDR3 is TGTGCCAGCAGCTTCGACACACCCAATCAGCCCCAGCATTTT.

The sample holds a few counts of this clonotype. The chain couples TRBV7-9 to TRBJ1-1; D gene unclear. The ends were cut back, 10 bases at V and 4 bases at J, with 10 bases in the middle. The CDR3 covers 11 residues. Germline CDR1 SEHNR, CDR2 FQNEAQ (reference sequence). CDR3 residues: CATTRGTEAFF. The CDR3, as DNA: TGTGCCACCACACGGGGCACTGAAGCTTTCTTT.

This clonotype occurred a few times. The chain recombines TRBV20-1 with TRBJ1-1, with D possibly matching TRBD1 (5 bases). The germline V and J ends were trimmed by 3 bases and 4 bases, with 15 bases remaining between them. The CDR3 totals 14 residues. Germline V gives CDR1 DFQATT, CDR2 SNEGSKA (reference sequence). The CDR3 region is CSASLNGGFTEAFF. DNA of the CDR3: TGCAGTGCTAGCTTAAATGGGGGGTTCACTGAAGCTTTCTTT.

J is TRBJ2-4 and V is TRBV21-1; TRBD1 is the table's D call and was not checked against the DNA. TRBV21-1 is noted as a pseudogene. There are 15 residues in the CDR3. Here the CDR3 reads CASRRDRGAKNIQYF. The CDR3 DNA reads as TGTGCCAGCAGAAGGGACAGGGGAGCCAAAAACATTCAGTACTTC.

The table lists this clonotype with a few counts. The chain recombines TRBV2 with TRBJ1-2, with 7 bases matching TRBD1. The trim removed 3 bases at V and 4 bases at J, leaving 11 bases unmatched. The CDR3 is 16 amino acids. Germline V gene lookup returns CDR1 SNHLY and CDR2 FYNNEI. CDR3 sequence: CASSDGTVPLAYGYTF. DNA of the CDR3: TGTGCCAGCAGTGACGGGACAGTTCCACTAGCCTATGGCTACACCTTC.

The chain links TRBV20-1 to TRBJ2-3; no firm D call. Germline V lookup: CDR1 DFQATT, CDR2 SNEGSKA (reference sequence). CDR3 length: 13 residues. Trimming pared 5 bases from V and 0 bases from J, leaving 9 bases between. CDR3 nucleotides: TGCAGTGCTGGCAGGATGAGCACAGATACGCAGTATTTT. It codes for CSAGRMSTDTQYF.